This T cell receptor beta chain comes out of a study of cytomegalovirus exposure and HLA in healthy donors. This PCR relied on a set of 60 Vbeta primers and 13 Jbeta primers. Produced via immunoSEQ multiplex PCR; TCRdb's table is partial and in-frame only. The sample lists 150,000 to 200,000 clones, about 76% seen once, with about 0.37% in the top ten. Overall study findings and caveats: With further analysis later on, most CMV-associated TCR beta chains appeared HLA-restricted. Information on immune exposure was restricted to one variable (CMV serostatus).

CDR3 size: 14 residues. Germline values: CDR1 LNHNV, CDR2 YYDKDF (reference sequence). As for this clone: Its target is not known.

The chain links TRBV15 to TRBJ2-5; D call uncertain. The J call is doubtful: the DNA matches TRBJ2-7 better. Sequencing was done on a sample of PBMCs. This receptor was obtained from a male donor in good health and CMV-seropositive. The CDR3 sequence is CATSRERGSYEQYF. The DNA of the CDR3 is TGTGCCACCAGCAGAGAGAGAGGCTCCTACGAGCAGTACTTC.